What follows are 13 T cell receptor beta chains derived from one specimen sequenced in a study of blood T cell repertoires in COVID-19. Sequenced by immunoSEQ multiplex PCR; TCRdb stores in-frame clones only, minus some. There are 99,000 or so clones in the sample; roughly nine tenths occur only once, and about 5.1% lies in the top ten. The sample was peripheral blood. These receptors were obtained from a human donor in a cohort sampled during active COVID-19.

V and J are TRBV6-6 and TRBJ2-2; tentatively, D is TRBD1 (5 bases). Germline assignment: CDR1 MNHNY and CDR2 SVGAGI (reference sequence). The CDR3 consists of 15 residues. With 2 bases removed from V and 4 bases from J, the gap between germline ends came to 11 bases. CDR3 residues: CASSYTQGGTGELFF. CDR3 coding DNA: TGTGCCAGCAGTTACACGCAGGGCGGCACCGGGGAGCTGTTTTTT.

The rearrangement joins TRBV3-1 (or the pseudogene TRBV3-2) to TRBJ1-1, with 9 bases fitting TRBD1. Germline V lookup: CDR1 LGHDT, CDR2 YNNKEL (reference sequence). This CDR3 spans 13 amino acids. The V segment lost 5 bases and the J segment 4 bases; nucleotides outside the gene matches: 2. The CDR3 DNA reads TGTGCCAGCAGCTCACAGGGGGCCACTGAAGCTTTCTTT. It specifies CASSSQGATEAFF.

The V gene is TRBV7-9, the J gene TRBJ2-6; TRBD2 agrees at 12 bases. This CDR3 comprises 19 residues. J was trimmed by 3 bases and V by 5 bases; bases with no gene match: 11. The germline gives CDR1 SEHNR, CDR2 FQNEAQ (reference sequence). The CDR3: CASSRDAGLAGNGANVLTF. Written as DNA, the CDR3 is TGTGCCAGCAGCCGCGACGCAGGACTAGCGGGAAATGGGGCCAACGTCCTGACTTTC.

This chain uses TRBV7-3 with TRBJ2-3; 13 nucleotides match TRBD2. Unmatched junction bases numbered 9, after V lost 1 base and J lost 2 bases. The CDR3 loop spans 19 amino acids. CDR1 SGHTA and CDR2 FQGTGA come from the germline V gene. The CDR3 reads CASSLMARGLAGNTDTQYF. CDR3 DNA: TGTGCCAGCAGCTTAATGGCCAGGGGACTAGCGGGGAACACAGATACGCAGTATTTT.

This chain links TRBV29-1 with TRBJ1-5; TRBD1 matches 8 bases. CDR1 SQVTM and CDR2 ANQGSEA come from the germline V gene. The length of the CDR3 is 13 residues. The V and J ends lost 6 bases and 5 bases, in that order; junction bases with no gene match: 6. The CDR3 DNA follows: TGCAGCGTCGGACAGGGTGTGGATCAGCCCCAGCATTTT. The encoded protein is CSVGQGVDQPQHF.

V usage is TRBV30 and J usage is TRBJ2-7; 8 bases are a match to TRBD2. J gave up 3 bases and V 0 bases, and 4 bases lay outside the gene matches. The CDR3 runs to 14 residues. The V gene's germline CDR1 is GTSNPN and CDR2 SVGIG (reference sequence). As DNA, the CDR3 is TGTGCCTGGAGTGTACCGGGAGGGGGCTACGAGCAGTACTTC. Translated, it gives CAWSVPGGGYEQYF.

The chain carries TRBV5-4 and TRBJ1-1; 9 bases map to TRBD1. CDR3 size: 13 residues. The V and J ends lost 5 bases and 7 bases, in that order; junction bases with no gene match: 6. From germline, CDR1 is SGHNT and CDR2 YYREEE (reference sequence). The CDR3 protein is CASSRTGEFEAFF. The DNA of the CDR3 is TGTGCCAGCAGTCGGACAGGGGAGTTTGAAGCTTTCTTT.

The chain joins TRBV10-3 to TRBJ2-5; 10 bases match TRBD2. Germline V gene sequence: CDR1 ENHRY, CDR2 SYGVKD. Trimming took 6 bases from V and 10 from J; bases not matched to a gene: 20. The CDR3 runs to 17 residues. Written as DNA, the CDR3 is TGTGCCATCAGCGACCCCAGCGGGGGGGGGCTCGTGGAGGTCCAGTACTTC. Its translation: CAISDPSGGGLVEVQYF.

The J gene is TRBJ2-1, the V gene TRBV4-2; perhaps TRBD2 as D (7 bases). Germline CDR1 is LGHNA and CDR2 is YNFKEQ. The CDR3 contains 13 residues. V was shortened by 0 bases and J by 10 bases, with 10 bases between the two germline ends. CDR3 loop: CASSQDPGGEQFF. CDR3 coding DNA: TGTGCCAGCAGCCAAGATCCGGGGGGCGAGCAGTTCTTC.

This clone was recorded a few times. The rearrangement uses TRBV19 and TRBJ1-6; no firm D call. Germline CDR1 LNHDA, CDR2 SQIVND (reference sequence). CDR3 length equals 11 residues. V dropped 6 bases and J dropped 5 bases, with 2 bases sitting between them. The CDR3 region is CASSNNSPLHF. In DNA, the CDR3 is TGTGCCAGTAGCAATAATTCACCCCTCCACTTT. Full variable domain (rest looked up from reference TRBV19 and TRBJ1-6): DGGITQSPKYLFRKEGQNVTLSCEQNLNHDAMYWYRQDPGQGLRLIYYSQIVNDFQKGDIAEGYSVSREKKESFPLTVTSAQKNPTAFYLCASSNNSPLHFGNGTRLTVT.

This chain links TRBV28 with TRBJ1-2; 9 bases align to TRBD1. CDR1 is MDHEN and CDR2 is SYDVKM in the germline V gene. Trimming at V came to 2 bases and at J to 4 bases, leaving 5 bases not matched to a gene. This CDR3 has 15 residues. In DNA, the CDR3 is TGTGCCAGCAGTTTACTACAGGGGGCGGGCTATGGCTACACCTTC. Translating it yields CASSLLQGAGYGYTF.

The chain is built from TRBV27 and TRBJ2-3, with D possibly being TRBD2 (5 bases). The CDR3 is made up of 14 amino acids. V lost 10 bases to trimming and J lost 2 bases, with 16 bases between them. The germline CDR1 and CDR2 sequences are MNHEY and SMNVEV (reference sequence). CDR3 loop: CATSKGHLTDTQYF. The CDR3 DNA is TGTGCCACTAGCAAAGGCCATCTCACAGATACGCAGTATTTT.

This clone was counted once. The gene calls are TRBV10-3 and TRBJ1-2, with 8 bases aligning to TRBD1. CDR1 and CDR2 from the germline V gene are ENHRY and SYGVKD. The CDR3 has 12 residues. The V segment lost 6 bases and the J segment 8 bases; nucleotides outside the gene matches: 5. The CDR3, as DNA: TGTGCCATCAGAGCAGGGGGCTGGGGCTACACCTTC. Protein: CAIRAGGWGYTF.